The rows below give T cell receptor beta chains drawn from one sample of a study of vaccination and CD4 T cells after COVID-19. Their specific antigens are unknown. TCRdb re-called the PCR reads through MiXCR, storing one row per CDR3 protein. The table lists fewer than 10,000 distinct CDR3 sequences, about a third of them singletons. Sequenced sample: CD4+ T cells from blood, cultured in vitro. These receptor sequences come from a human donor in good health. CDR3s leave out the opening cysteine and the closing phenylalanine or tryptophan. The listing skips clone size in some rows; elsewhere it reads once, few, many or a size class.

>-|TRBV27
ATTRDGSGANVLT
>-|TRBV6-2/TRBV6-3
ASSYDLEETQY
>-|TRBV20-1
SARELAEYNEQF
>-|TRBV6-1
ASRHLRNYGYT
>-|TRBV7-2
ASSLELAGGEQY
>-|TRBV7-9
ASSPRWGADTEAF
>-|TRBV20-1
SGRTGIGTEAF
>-|TRBV4-1
ASSQAPERDTQY
>few|TRBV11-3
ASSPNGALGQF
>once|TRBV28
ASSLAGGGGELF
>-|TRBV27
ASRPGLAGGRGSTDTQY
>-|TRBV19
ASNRDFSSNQPQH
>-|TRBV27
ASGLSRTGFYGYT
>once|TRBV4-2
ASSQDTGSGANVLT
>-|TRBV19
ASSPRGRAYEQY
>-|TRBV4-2
ASRAQASSTDTQY
>-|TRBV7-8
ASSLDGLSYEQY
>-|TRBV24-1
ATSDNLGELF
>-|TRBV7-3
ASSLTGSSYEQY
>-|TRBV30
AWSGQGDQPQH
>few|TRBV7-2
ASSFISYEQY
>-|TRBV7-6
ASSLESSSGNTGELF
>-|TRBV20-1
SARVSGSYNEQF
>few|TRBV27
ASSFQGLGGYT
>few|TRBV6-1
ASRRSATDLAYEQY
>few|TRBV7-3
ASSLGLAGASEQY
>-|TRBV5-4
ASSLVGGGEQY
>-|TRBV7-2
ASSTGLAGVRTYEQY
>few|TRBV10-1
ASSESGSYNEQF
>-|TRBV7-9
ASSRSGRPYNEQF
>-|TRBV7-8
ASSPHLGRDTQY
>-|TRBV19
ASRAGVDTQY
>-|TRBV20-1
SATDNKNIQY
>-|TRBV20-1
SAREHTGAQETQY
>-|TRBV6-1
ASSEAQVANSPLH
>few|TRBV24-1
ATSDLVPGATDEQY
>few|TRBV5-4
ASSFGRAHGSQY
>-|TRBV7-2
ASSRRLGYNEQF
>-|TRBV7-2
ASSPPLANEQF
>few|TRBV7-2
ASSRTVRGVDSNQPQH
>-|TRBV7-8
ASSRRLAGEETQY
>-|TRBV7-2
ASSLAHTTGELF
>few|TRBV6-1
ASSGSSYNEQF
>-|TRBV24-1
ATSDALAISYSEQF
>-|TRBV6-2/TRBV6-3
ASSAGLAGSILTYEQY
>-|TRBV7-2
ASSRETYEQY
>few|TRBV6-5
ASSYDGQGTSPLH
>-|TRBV6-1
ASSVRQGLLLITEAF
>-|TRBV20-1
SARGTVRTNTQY
>-|TRBV20-1
SATSLGTRGSPQF
>-|TRBV6-1
ASPASGRNGQY
>once|TRBV18
ASSASGDQPQH
>-|TRBV7-8
ASSPAGLAGPYNEQF
>few|TRBV19
ASSSNPGQGDQPQH
>-|TRBV6-2/TRBV6-3
ASSSGQGAPETQY